This TCR beta chain was documented in a study of radiotherapy plus CTLA-4 blockade in lung cancer. Study overall: Among enrolled patients, roughly 18% responded and about 30% achieved disease control. General observations from the study: There was expansion of tumor-derived TCR clones in blood after radiotherapy plus ipilimumab.

The CDR3 sequence is 16 residues long. Germline V gene sequence: CDR1 MNHEY, CDR2 SMNVEV (reference sequence). With 3 bases clipped from V and 4 bases from J, the junction kept 9 bases outside the gene matches. Here immunoSEQ multiplex PCR was the method, and the copy in TCRdb shows in-frame clones only, minus some. The top ten clones hold approximately 7.2% of a sample with around 110,000 clones, about 90% of them seen once. Worth noting for this clone: As yet, its antigen is unknown.

The clonotype originates from a human donor with non-small cell lung cancer that progressed on radiotherapy plus ipilimumab. This specimen consisted of peripheral blood, obtained from a patient treated with radiotherapy plus ipilimumab. V gene TRBV27 combines with J gene TRBJ1-2, with 9 positions matching TRBD1. The CDR3 spells CASSFKGQGLFYGYTF. The CDR3 nucleotides are TGTGCCAGCAGTTTTAAGGGACAGGGACTTTTCTATGGCTACACCTTC.